These 21 T cell receptor beta chains originate from one sample sequenced in a study of control samples from healthy donors and cancer patients. TCRdb's table, derived via immunoSEQ multiplex PCR, lists solely in-frame clones and lacks some. The sample lists 150,000 to 200,000 clones; about 86% were seen once. Material for sequencing was blood. These receptors came from a woman aged 25 to 39 in good health.

The V gene is TRBV4-2, the J gene TRBJ2-1; D may be TRBD2 (5 bases). The CDR3 has 17 residues. V was clipped by 0 bases and J by 7 bases, with 19 bases between them. Germline V gene lookup returns CDR1 LGHNA and CDR2 YNFKEQ. The CDR3 region has the DNA TGTGCCAGCAGCCAAGATCAGTACTCAGCGGCATCAAATGAGCAGTTCTTC. It translates to CASSQDQYSAASNEQFF.

The chain carries TRBV30 and TRBJ1-1, with D uncertain. The V gene lost 5 bases and the J gene lost 7 bases, with 23 bases spanning the gap. The CDR3 has 15 amino acids. Germline V gene sequence: CDR1 GTSNPN, CDR2 SVGIG (reference sequence). The CDR3 loop reads CAWAPQRGRGVEAFF. The CDR3 DNA follows: TGTGCCTGGGCCCCACAGAGAGGGCGCGGTGTTGAAGCTTTCTTT.

This chain connects TRBV29-1 to TRBJ1-6; possibly TRBD1 for D (6 bases). Germline CDR1 is SQVTM and CDR2 is ANQGSEA. CDR3 length: 15 amino acids. Trimming pared 7 bases from V and 7 bases from J, leaving 20 bases between. The CDR3 loop reads CSAAGPGHVNSPLHF. Here the CDR3 DNA reads TGCAGCGCCGCGGGGCCGGGACATGTCAATTCACCCCTCCACTTT.

A note on this clone: At the DNA level, this CDR3 is encoded by other sequences in the same sample as well. The gene calls are TRBV7-9 and TRBJ2-3; D uncertain. This CDR3 spans 16 amino acids. The germline V and J ends were trimmed by 1 base and 2 bases, with 13 bases remaining between them. Looked up from germline, CDR1 is SEHNR and CDR2 is FQNEAQ (reference sequence). DNA of the CDR3: TGTGCCAGCAGCTTAGATCTGGGCTCTAACACAGATACGCAGTATTTT. Its protein is CASSLDLGSNTDTQYF.

The chain joins TRBV10-3 to TRBJ1-1; the match to TRBD1 covers 7 bases. The ends lost 0 bases at V and 1 base at J; junction bases unmatched: 2. The CDR3 is 15 amino acids. CDR1 ENHRY and CDR2 SYGVKD come from the germline V gene. CDR3 nucleotide sequence: TGTGCCATCAGTGAGTCCGGGACAGAGAACACTGAAGCTTTCTTT. Translating it yields CAISESGTENTEAFF.

The V call is TRBV24-1, the J call TRBJ2-2; 9 bases are shared with TRBD2. In germline, CDR1 is KGHDR, CDR2 SFDVKD. This CDR3 contains 16 residues. V lost 3 bases, J lost 6 bases, and 7 bases stayed unmatched. The CDR3 nucleotides read TGTGCCACCAGTGATCCCGGGACTAGCATCGCCGGGGAGCTGTTTTTT. It encodes CATSDPGTSIAGELFF.

This sequence joins TRBV6-5 and TRBJ2-1; D not resolved. Trimming took 0 bases from V and 9 from J, leaving 9 bases between them. This CDR3 has 13 amino acids. Germline assignment: CDR1 MNHEY and CDR2 SVGAGI. In nucleotides, the CDR3 is TGTGCCAGCAGTTACTCGGATTGGAGTGAGCAGTTCTTC. Translated, it gives CASSYSDWSEQFF.

The rearrangement joins TRBV1 to TRBJ1-5. TRBV1 is flagged as a pseudogene. The CDR3 length is 15 residues. The CDR3 protein is CTSSQCRSSNQPQHF. CDR3 DNA: TGCACCAGCAGCCAATGCCGATCATCCAATCAGCCCCAGCATTTT.

A few counts support this clone. The genes are TRBV7-2 and TRBJ2-3; the D gene could be TRBD1 or TRBD2 (5 bases each). Germline values: CDR1 SGHTA, CDR2 FQGNSA. This CDR3 is built from 15 residues. V was cut by 4 bases and J by 2 bases, with 13 bases left in between. CDR3 amino acids: CASSSQGGPTDTQYF. CDR3 bases: TGTGCCAGCAGCTCCCAGGGCGGGCCCACAGATACGCAGTATTTT. Complete variable domain (other parts from reference TRBV7-2 and TRBJ2-3): GAGVSQSPSNKVTEKGKDVELRCDPISGHTALYWYRQSLGQGLEFLIYFQGNSAPDKSGLPSDRFSAERTGGSVSTLTIQRTQQEDSAVYLCASSSQGGPTDTQYFGPGTRLTVL.

The V and J genes are TRBV10-3 and TRBJ2-6; TRBD1 is a possible D gene (7 bases). The CDR3 extends over 16 amino acids. V lost 7 bases and J lost 0, with 13 bases in between. Per germline, CDR1 ENHRY and CDR2 SYGVKD. CDR3 protein: CAITGGQGSGANVLTF. The CDR3 nucleotides are TGTGCCATCACAGGGGGGCAAGGCTCTGGGGCCAACGTCCTGACTTTC.

The V and J genes are TRBV27 and TRBJ1-1; unclear D gene. Germline V gives CDR1 MNHEY, CDR2 SMNVEV (reference sequence). The CDR3 length is 13 residues. V dropped 6 bases and J dropped 4 bases, with 12 bases sitting between them. The CDR3 bases are TGTGCCAGCAGCTCAATCGAGCGCACTGAAGCTTTCTTT. Its translation is CASSSIERTEAFF.

The gene calls are TRBV25-1 and TRBJ1-4; 7 bases are a match to TRBD1. The CDR3 has 13 amino acids. After removal of 8 bases from V and 8 bases from J, the junction contained 8 bases not matched to a gene. Per germline, CDR1 MGHDK and CDR2 SYGVNS. This CDR3 reads CASSWGTEEKLFF. CDR3 bases: TGTGCCAGCTCCTGGGGGACAGAAGAAAAACTGTTTTTT.

CDR3 residues: CASYSTGDTEAFF. The DNA of the CDR3 is TGTGCCTCCTATTCGACAGGGGACACTGAAGCTTTCTTT. The chain uses TRBV30 and TRBJ1-1; 8 nucleotides align to TRBD1. V dropped 7 bases and J dropped 3; count of bases not matched to a gene: 7. This CDR3 is 13 amino acids long. In germline, CDR1 is GTSNPN, CDR2 SVGIG (reference sequence).

The CDR3 sequence is CASSGRNTGGAFF. CDR3 bases: TGTGCCAGCAGTGGCCGGAACACTGGGGGGGCTTTCTTT. This rearrangement joins TRBV2 to TRBJ1-1, with a weak D call TRBD1 (5 bases). V shed 4 bases and J shed 11 bases, with 17 bases lying between them. Looked up from germline, CDR1 is SNHLY and CDR2 is FYNNEI. The CDR3 runs to 13 residues.

This clone has just a few counts. The chain carries TRBV25-1 and TRBJ2-2; TRBD1 matches at 8 bases. The CDR3 contains 14 residues. The V segment lost 4 bases and the J segment 4 bases; nucleotides outside the gene matches: 2. From germline, CDR1 is MGHDK and CDR2 SYGVNS. The CDR3 spells CASSGTGITGELFF. The CDR3 nucleotides are TGTGCCAGCAGTGGGACAGGGATCACCGGGGAGCTGTTTTTT.

The chain combines TRBV19 with TRBJ1-2; D gene ambiguous. Germline values: CDR1 LNHDA, CDR2 SQIVND (reference sequence). The CDR3 has 11 residues. V was shortened by 8 bases and J by 3 bases, with 7 bases between the two germline ends. In nucleotides, the CDR3 is TGTGCCAGTGGATTTGACTATGGCTACACCTTC. Protein: CASGFDYGYTF. The full variable domain, completed using reference TRBV19 and TRBJ1-2, is DGGITQSPKYLFRKEGQNVTLSCEQNLNHDAMYWYRQDPGQGLRLIYYSQIVNDFQKGDIAEGYSVSREKKESFPLTVTSAQKNPTAFYLCASGFDYGYTFGSGTRLTVV.

V usage is TRBV28 and J usage is TRBJ1-3; D is ambiguous. V lost 1 base and J lost 0, with 7 bases in between. The CDR3 has 15 amino acids. Looked up from germline, CDR1 is MDHEN and CDR2 is SYDVKM. CDR3 in DNA: TGTGCCAGCAGTTTATCTGGCCGCTCTGGAAACACCATATATTTT. Translated: CASSLSGRSGNTIYF.

Only a few counts were recorded for this clone. This chain joins TRBV28 and TRBJ1-4; no reliable D call. CDR1 is MDHEN and CDR2 is SYDVKM in the germline V gene. The CDR3 consists of 17 residues. V gave up 3 bases and J gave up 0 bases, with 14 bases separating them. The CDR3 loop is CASSLPDGLPTNEKLFF. DNA for the CDR3: TGTGCCAGCAGTTTGCCCGACGGGTTACCAACTAATGAAAAACTGTTTTTT.

The J gene is TRBJ2-7, the V gene TRBV5-1; 8 bases line up with TRBD1. With V trimmed by 4 bases and J by 6 bases, 9 bases remained unmatched. The CDR3 has 14 amino acids. CDR1 SGHRS and CDR2 YFSETQ come from the germline V gene. The CDR3 coding sequence is TGCGCCAGCAGCCAAGGACAGGGAGTGTCCGAGCAGTACGTC. Its protein is CASSQGQGVSEQYV.

This clone came up once. The gene calls are TRBV4-2 and TRBJ1-6, with no clear D. CDR1 is LGHNA, CDR2 YNFKEQ, per germline. The CDR3 extends over 15 amino acids. V was shortened by 1 base and J by 16 bases, with 20 bases between the two germline ends. DNA for the CDR3: TGTGCCAGCAGCCAAGTTGGGCAGGCTACTGGTACTCTCCACTTT. It specifies CASSQVGQATGTLHF.

This sequence joins TRBV19 and TRBJ1-2; possible D gene TRBD1, 6 bases. Germline V gene data show CDR1 as LNHDA and CDR2 as SQIVND (reference sequence). V was cut by 4 bases and J by 4 bases, with 16 bases left in between. The CDR3 extends over 15 amino acids. CDR3 in DNA: TGTGCCAGTAGTAGTCTACAGGGAGGGTTCTATGGCTACACCTTC. This gives the protein CASSSLQGGFYGYTF.